Below are 13 T cell receptor beta chains sequenced from a single sample in a study of shared clonotypes between healthy human individuals. CD45RO-negative, CCR7-positively selected cells formed the naive CD8 fraction, excluding terminally differentiated effector memory CD45RA+ cells. Measured with immunoSEQ multiplex PCR; TCRdb has only the in-frame clones, and not every one. The sample lists millions of clones; less than 95% were seen once. Sequencing was carried out using naive CD8+ T cells sorted from blood. These TCRs come from a man aged 18 to 30 in good health.

This chain uses TRBV4-1 with TRBJ1-1; D unclear. V was pared by 2 bases and J by 0 bases, with 10 bases between. Per germline, CDR1 MGHRA and CDR2 YSYEKL. This CDR3 contains 15 residues. The CDR3 here is CASSQPGDMNTEAFF. The CDR3 bases are TGCGCCAGCAGCCAACCGGGAGATATGAACACTGAAGCTTTCTTT.

Concerning this clone itself: At one boundary the junction diverges from the germline segment, which might be a read error. J is TRBJ1-4 and V is TRBV5-1; TRBD1 aligns across 9 bases. The CDR3 runs to 16 residues. Per the germline V gene, CDR1 is SGHRS and CDR2 is YFSETQ. The CDR3 DNA is TGCGCCAGCAGCTTGGTGGGACAGGGTTTTAGGAGAAAAACTGTTTTT. Protein sequence: CASSLVGQGFRRKTVF.

V and J are TRBV7-9 and TRBJ1-2; D is unclear. This CDR3 has 13 amino acids. The V end was cut by 5 bases, the J end by 8 bases, with 15 bases between. From germline, CDR1 is SEHNR and CDR2 FQNEAQ (reference sequence). As DNA, the CDR3 is TGTGCCAGCAGCCCCGTACAACTAGAAGGCTACACCTTC. Encoded protein: CASSPVQLEGYTF. Using reference TRBV7-9 and TRBJ1-2 for the parts outside the CDR3, the full variable domain is DTGVSQNPRHKITKRGQNVTFRCDPISEHNRLYWYRQTLGQGPEFLTYFQNEAQLEKSRLLSDRFSAERPKGSFSTLEIQRTEQGDSAMYLCASSPVQLEGYTFGSGTRLTVV.

The CDR3 nucleotides are TGCGCCAGCAGCACCGACAGGGTACTTGCCGGGGCCAACGTCCTGACTTTC. Translated, it gives CASSTDRVLAGANVLTF. The chain joins TRBV5-1 to TRBJ2-6; 7 nucleotides line up with TRBD1. Trimming removed 4 bases from V and 4 bases from J; junction bases left unmatched: 11. The CDR3 has 17 residues. CDR1 SGHRS and CDR2 YFSETQ come from the germline V gene.

This chain links TRBV10-3 with TRBJ2-2, with 11 bases fitting TRBD1. The CDR3 consists of 16 residues. The germline V gene encodes CDR1 ENHRY and CDR2 SYGVKD. J lost 5 bases, V lost 2 bases, and 4 bases had no gene match. The CDR3 loop reads CAISERGTGGTGELFF. The CDR3 nucleotides are TGTGCCATCAGTGAGAGAGGGACAGGGGGGACCGGGGAGCTGTTTTTT.

The J gene is TRBJ1-2, the V gene TRBV27; the D gene is possibly TRBD1 (6 bases). Trimming removed 6 bases from V and 4 bases from J, with 21 bases in between. Per the germline V gene, CDR1 is MNHEY and CDR2 is SMNVEV (reference sequence). The CDR3 runs to 16 residues. CDR3 DNA: TGTGCCAGCAGGGGCCTTGAGGGGGTCCCCCGCTATGGCTACACCTTC. Residues: CASRGLEGVPRYGYTF.

The V gene is TRBV13, the J gene TRBJ2-3, with D perhaps matching TRBD2 (6 bases). With 1 base removed from V and 4 bases from J, the gap between germline ends came to 15 bases. The CDR3 is 16 residues long. Germline V CDR1 and CDR2: PRHDT, FYEKMQ (reference sequence). CDR3 DNA: TGTGCCAGCAGCTTAGACGACGGGAGAAACGCAGATACGCAGTATTTT. Translated, it gives CASSLDDGRNADTQYF.

V gene TRBV5-1 combines with J gene TRBJ1-2, with D possibly matching TRBD1 (5 bases). Trimming shortened V by 4 bases and J by 2 bases, and 12 bases separated the two germline ends. The CDR3 is 14 residues long. Germline CDR1 and CDR2: SGHRS and YFSETQ. DNA of the CDR3: TGCGCCAGCAGCATGTGGGACGGAAACTATGGCTACACCTTC. Translating gives CASSMWDGNYGYTF.

The genes are TRBV7-9 and TRBJ2-1; 11 bases align to TRBD2. The germline V gene has CDR1 SEHNR and CDR2 FQNEAQ (reference sequence). Trimming at V came to 4 bases and at J to 5 bases, leaving 7 bases not matched to a gene. The CDR3 consists of 16 residues. In DNA form, the CDR3 reads TGTGCCAGCAGCTCCTCCGGGACTAGCGGTAACAATGAGCAGTTCTTC. It yields the protein CASSSSGTSGNNEQFF.

This rearrangement joins TRBV25-1 to TRBJ1-4, with 8 bases fitting TRBD1. Per the germline V gene, CDR1 is MGHDK and CDR2 is SYGVNS. Germline trimming cut 5 bases from V and 6 bases from J; bases unmatched to any gene: 8. CDR3 length: 15 amino acids. CDR3 in amino acids: CASSTGQGSHEKLFF. DNA for the CDR3: TGTGCCAGCAGTACCGGACAGGGTTCCCATGAAAAACTGTTTTTT.

The CDR3 DNA reads as TGTGCCAGCAGAGTAGCGGGATCCACAGATACGCAGTATTTT. Translation gives CASRVAGSTDTQYF. The chain uses TRBV6-5 and TRBJ2-3; 8 bases fit TRBD2. V gave up 6 bases and J gave up 2 bases; unmatched junction bases: 4. The CDR3 consists of 14 residues. Germline CDR1 reads MNHEY; CDR2 reads SVGAGI.

This sequence joins TRBV13 and TRBJ2-7; 13 bases agree with TRBD2. The CDR3 extends over 16 amino acids. Germline assignment: CDR1 PRHDT and CDR2 FYEKMQ (reference sequence). V gave up 5 bases and J gave up 2 bases; unmatched junction bases: 6. The CDR3 coding sequence is TGTGCCAGCAGCGTCGGGACTAGCGGGATTCCCTACGAGCAGTACTTC. Translating gives CASSVGTSGIPYEQYF.

Concerning this clone: Other nucleotide sequences from this sample produce the same CDR3. The rearrangement uses TRBV27 and TRBJ2-7, with 9 bases fitting TRBD2. CDR1 MNHEY and CDR2 SMNVEV come from the germline V gene (reference sequence). There are 15 residues in the CDR3. The J segment lost 2 bases and the V segment lost 2 bases, leaving 4 bases of the junction unmatched. In DNA, the CDR3 is TGTGCCAGCAGTTTAGGGGCGGGGGGGGCCTACGAGCAGTACTTC. This gives the protein CASSLGAGGAYEQYF.